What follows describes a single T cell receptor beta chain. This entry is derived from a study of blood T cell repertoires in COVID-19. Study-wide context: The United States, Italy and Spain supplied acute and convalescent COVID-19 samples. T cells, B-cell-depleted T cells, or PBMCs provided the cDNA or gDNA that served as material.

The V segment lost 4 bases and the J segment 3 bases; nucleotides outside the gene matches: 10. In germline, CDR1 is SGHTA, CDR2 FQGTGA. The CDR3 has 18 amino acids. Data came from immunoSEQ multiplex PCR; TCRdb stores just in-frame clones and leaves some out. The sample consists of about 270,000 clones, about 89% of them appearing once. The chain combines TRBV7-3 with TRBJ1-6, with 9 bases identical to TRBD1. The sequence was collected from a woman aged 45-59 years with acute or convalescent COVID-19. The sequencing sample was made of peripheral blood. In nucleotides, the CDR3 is TGTGCCAGCAGCTCCACCCCACGGGACAGGGACTATAATTCACCCCTCCACTTT. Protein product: CASSSTPRDRDYNSPLHF.